Sequencing of this T cell receptor (beta chain) was carried out in a study of T cells after yellow fever vaccination. Findings of the study overall: Reappearance after the booster was seen for most primary-vaccination clones, at 95% to 97% CD4 and 75% to 90% CD8.

With regard to this clonotype: Its specificity is unknown.

Via MiXCR, TCRdb re-called the 5' RACE reads, giving one row per CDR3 protein. The sample shows 150,000 to 200,000 distinct CDR3 sequences, approximately 11% of them seen only once. The TCR sequence derives from a man between 18 and 29 years old who received the YFV17D yellow fever vaccine. The sequencing here drew on CD8+ T cells sorted from PBMCs, taken 15 days after the yellow fever booster vaccination.

Here the CDR3 DNA reads TGTGCCAGCAAACCGAGGGGAGGCGGGACAGGGGAAGGCTACACCTTC. Translated, it gives CASKPRGGGTGEGYTF. The V and J genes are TRBV6-1 and TRBJ1-2; 10 bases line up with TRBD1. With V trimmed by 7 bases and J by 8 bases, 16 bases remained unmatched. Germline CDR1 reads MNHNS; CDR2 reads SASEGT. The CDR3 sequence is 16 residues long.